This entry lists 15 T cell receptor beta chains sequenced from one sample in a study of human T cells and chemical hapten exposure. Time point: pre-sensitization, week 0. Treatment specified: therapeutic diphenylcyclopropenone sensitization with weekly scalp DPC. TCRdb fed the RACE reads into MiXCR, producing one record per CDR3 protein. Found here are about 300,000 distinct CDR3 sequences, approximately 5.8% of them singletons; the top ten hold about 8.2%. This material consisted of whole blood, taken in connection with sensitization to the hapten diphenylcyclopropenone (DPC). All receptors derive from a woman aged 18-29 years with alopecia areata. Some clones in this sample may be carry-over from other donors' samples.

There are a few counts of this clonotype. The rearrangement joins TRBV12-3 or TRBV12-4 to TRBJ2-7; 7 bases are shared with TRBD1. This CDR3 has 12 residues. V was clipped by 3 bases and J by 8 bases; unmatched bases: 4. Here the CDR3 DNA reads TGTGCCAGCAGTTTGGACAGGACGAAGCAGTACTTC. Protein: CASSLDRTKQYF.

This clonotype came up a few times. The chain uses TRBV6-6 and TRBJ1-6, with D perhaps matching TRBD1 (5 bases). Trimming removed 7 bases at V and 8 bases at J, with 15 bases between. This CDR3 is built from 14 residues. CDR1 MNHNY and CDR2 SVGAGI come from the germline V gene (reference sequence). CDR3 residues: CASTPRGVYSPLHF. The DNA for the CDR3 is TGTGCCAGCACCCCACGGGGGGTTTATTCACCCCTCCACTTT.

V usage is TRBV21-1 and J usage is TRBJ1-4. TRBV21-1 is a pseudogene locus. The length of the CDR3 is 13 residues. The CDR3 reads CASKARGIGKLFF. For the CDR3, the DNA is TGTGCCAGCAAGGCACGAGGGATAGGAAAACTGTTTTTT.

V usage is TRBV28 and J usage is TRBJ1-1; 7 bases agree with TRBD1. Per the germline V gene, CDR1 is MDHEN and CDR2 is SYDVKM. V shed 4 bases and J 3 bases; nucleotides not matched to a gene: 5. The CDR3 runs to 14 residues. The CDR3 DNA reads TGTGCCAGCAGTTCAGGACAGGAGGACACTGAAGCTTTCTTT. Protein product: CASSSGQEDTEAFF. Full variable domain (rest looked up from reference TRBV28 and TRBJ1-1): DVKVTQSSRYLVKRTGEKVFLECVQDMDHENMFWYRQDPGLGLRLIYFSYDVKMKEKGDIPEGYSVSREKKERFSLILESASTNQTSMYLCASSSGQEDTEAFFGQGTRLTVV.

This clonotype has a handful of counts. The V gene is TRBV7-9, the J gene TRBJ2-1, with 7 bases lining up with TRBD1. After removal of 8 bases from V and 8 bases from J, the junction contained 9 bases not matched to a gene. The CDR3 is made up of 13 amino acids. Germline lookup yields CDR1 SEHNR and CDR2 FQNEAQ (reference sequence). This CDR3 is CASRRLQGHEQFF. CDR3 coding DNA: TGTGCCAGCCGCCGACTACAGGGGCATGAGCAGTTCTTC.

This clonotype was observed a few times. V usage is TRBV3-1 and J usage is TRBJ1-6, with 7 positions matching TRBD1. Trimming cost V 1 base and J 1 base; bases outside gene matches: 10. Looked up from germline, CDR1 is LGHDT and CDR2 is YNNKEL (reference sequence). The CDR3 runs 19 residues. The CDR3 is CASSQAPLQGWSYNSPLHF. CDR3 sequence (DNA): TGTGCCAGCAGCCAAGCCCCTTTACAGGGGTGGTCCTATAATTCACCCCTCCACTTT.

This clonotype was counted a single time. A clone one base away is much larger, so this may be a read error. This chain connects TRBV6-2 or TRBV6-3 to TRBJ2-4; no firm D call. The CDR3 is 14 amino acids. Germline CDR1 and CDR2: MNHEY and SVGEGT. V was shortened by 3 bases and J by 14 bases, with 20 bases between the two germline ends. The CDR3 region is CASSYMGSRDEEYF. For the CDR3, the DNA is TGTGCCAGCAGTTATATGGGTTCCCGTGATGAAGAGTACTTC.

This clonotype was counted at least ten times. The genes are TRBV12-3 or TRBV12-4 and TRBJ2-3, with no clear D. The CDR3 length is 14 residues. V lost 7 bases to trimming and J lost 1 base, with 12 bases between them. CDR3 residues: CASTVWPRTDTQYF. In DNA form, the CDR3 reads TGTGCCAGCACCGTGTGGCCGCGCACAGATACGCAGTATTTT.

Ten or more counts support this clonotype. The J gene is TRBJ2-1, the V gene TRBV6-5, with 7 bases that match TRBD2. The CDR3 has 13 residues. Trimming removed 2 bases from V and 9 bases from J; junction bases left unmatched: 4. The germline CDR1 and CDR2 sequences are MNHEY and SVGAGI. CDR3 bases: TGTGCCAGCAGTTACGGGGGGGGGAGTGAGCAGTTCTTC. Translation gives CASSYGGGSEQFF.

This clonotype has only a few counts. The V call is TRBV5-1, the J call TRBJ1-4, with 8 bases fitting TRBD1. The germline gives CDR1 SGHRS, CDR2 YFSETQ. V lost 4 bases and J lost 8; bases outside the gene matches: 10. The CDR3 contains 15 residues. DNA of the CDR3: TGCGCCAGCAGCCTGGAGACAGGGGAGGGGGAAAAACTGTTTTTT. Translating it yields CASSLETGEGEKLFF.

This clonotype was detected many times. The rearrangement links TRBV5-6 to TRBJ2-5, with TRBD1 matching over 10 bases. Germline CDR1 and CDR2: SGHDT and YYEEEE. The trim removed 4 bases at V and 1 base at J, leaving 10 bases unmatched. This CDR3 spans 17 amino acids. CDR3 amino acids: CASSAGGTGATQETQYF. The CDR3 DNA sequence: TGTGCCAGCAGCGCCGGGGGGACAGGGGCTACCCAAGAGACCCAGTACTTC.

This clonotype was picked up many times. This sequence joins TRBV6-4 and TRBJ2-2; D gene uncertain. The ends were cut back, 4 bases at V and 5 bases at J, with 11 bases in the middle. Per the germline V gene, CDR1 is MRHNA and CDR2 is SNTAGT. The CDR3 length is 14 residues. The CDR3 loop is CASSVEETTGELFF. The CDR3 DNA reads as TGTGCCAGCAGTGTTGAGGAAACAACCGGGGAGCTGTTTTTT.

This clonotype was seen many times. The chain carries TRBV3-1 and TRBJ2-1; 7 bases fit TRBD2. CDR3 length equals 15 residues. J lost 10 bases, V lost 2 bases, and 11 bases had no gene match. Germline assignment: CDR1 LGHDT and CDR2 YNNKEL (reference sequence). CDR3 region: CASSQLGGASPEQFF. For the CDR3, the DNA is TGTGCCAGCAGCCAATTGGGAGGGGCCTCCCCGGAGCAGTTCTTC.

This clonotype was seen more than once but under ten times. The V gene is TRBV5-1, the J gene TRBJ2-4; the D gene is possibly TRBD1 (6 bases). The CDR3 is 15 amino acids. V shed 4 bases and J shed 6 bases, with 17 bases lying between them. The germline V gene encodes CDR1 SGHRS and CDR2 YFSETQ. DNA of the CDR3: TGCGCCAGCAGCCCGCTGCAGGGGCATGGAAACATTCAGTACTTC. Amino acids: CASSPLQGHGNIQYF.

The DNA for the CDR3 is TGTGCCAGCAGCAAAAGCGACACAGATACGCAGTATTTT. This translates into CASSKSDTDTQYF. The gene calls are TRBV7-3 and TRBJ2-3; D gene uncertain. The V end lost 5 bases, the J end lost 2 bases, and 8 bases lay between the germline ends. Per the germline V gene, CDR1 is SGHTA and CDR2 is FQGTGA. The CDR3 extends over 13 amino acids.